This T cell receptor (beta chain) was sequenced during a study of cytomegalovirus exposure and HLA in healthy donors. 60 Vbeta and 13 Jbeta primers were used in PCR. Data came from immunoSEQ multiplex PCR; TCRdb stores just in-frame clones and leaves some out. The sample shows some 200,000 clones, around 76% of them seen only once. Germline trimming cut 3 bases from V and 2 bases from J; bases unmatched to any gene: 9. Germline values: CDR1 ENHRY, CDR2 SYGVKD. CDR3 length: 17 amino acids. What was sequenced was PBMCs. The clonotype originates from a woman aged 30 to 39 in good health and CMV-seropositive. This chain uses TRBV10-3 with TRBJ1-4; 7 nucleotides align to TRBD1. CDR3: CAISEHPDRSTNEKLFF. DNA for the CDR3: TGTGCCATCAGTGAACACCCGGACAGGTCGACTAATGAAAAACTGTTTTTT.